This T cell receptor (beta chain) was obtained from a study of neoadjuvant anti-PD-1 for oral cavity cancer. CDR1 and CDR2 from the germline V gene are SGHAT and FQNNGV. V lost 0 bases to trimming and J lost 4 bases, with 12 bases between them. CDR3 length: 15 residues. This clone was seen a few times. Only in-frame clones appear in the TCRdb table, and some are missing; sequencing was by immunoSEQ multiplex PCR. The table includes 11,000 to 15,000 clones, around 70% detected once. The sequenced sample was PBMCs, obtained before nivolumab (anti-PD-1) treatment. This TCR derives from a person between 40 and 79 years old with oral cavity squamous cell carcinoma. This chain uses TRBV11-2 with TRBJ1-2; D gene unclear. CDR3 nucleotides: TGTGCCAGCAGCTTAGAACCGGGTGTAGGCTATGGCTACACCTTC. Translation: CASSLEPGVGYGYTF.